What follows is one T cell receptor (beta chain) and its context. Its antigen is as yet unknown. A single record per CDR3 protein comes from TCRdb applying MiXCR to the RACE reads. The sample lists some 100,000 distinct CDR3 sequences, 9% to 9.5% occurring once. The time point was: patch test 2, 6 weeks after DPC sensitization. Treatment of the sample: therapeutic diphenylcyclopropenone sensitization with weekly scalp DPC. These data belong to a study of human T cells and chemical hapten exposure. The wider study: Donors were sensitized with 2% DPC on the upper inner arm. Whole-study findings and limits: Relative to controls, expanded TCRs formed significantly more large CDR3 similarity clusters.

The CDR3 loop spans 14 amino acids. The germline CDR1 and CDR2 sequences are SGHTA and FQGNSA. Deletions cut 6 bases from V and 1 base from J, with 10 bases between. The chain links TRBV7-2 to TRBJ1-5; no firm D call. The receptor's source is a woman aged 40 to 49 with alopecia areata. Some clones in this sample may be carry-over from other donors' samples. The specimen comprised whole blood, sampled in connection with sensitization to the hapten diphenylcyclopropenone (DPC). DNA for the CDR3: TGTGCCAGCAGTCCGATTCTGAGCAATCAGCCCCAGCATTTT. Translated, it gives CASSPILSNQPQHF.